This T cell receptor beta chain was observed in a study of CD8 T cells in ankylosing spondylitis (dated 2017 in TCRdb). With respect to the entire study: To find TCR variants linked to disease, the study profiled T cell receptor beta repertoires in ankylosing spondylitis patients and healthy donors. The full study cohort was made up of over 20 ankylosing spondylitis patients and about a hundred healthy donors. Samples of peripheral blood were taken, and for ankylosing spondylitis patients, synovial fluid was collected as well. Study-wide findings and limitations: The disease-linked clones had a CD8+ phenotype and were found at relatively low frequencies in peripheral blood. Significant enrichment of the disease-linked clones was reported in matched synovial fluid samples from ankylosing spondylitis patients. Some motif variants had previously been reported in the synovial fluid and blood of reactive arthritis patients, which suggests shared mechanisms of disease initiation. Blood from ankylosing spondylitis patients appeared to be characterized by a TCR beta motif composed of about eight highly homologous amino acid variants.

This clonotype has at least ten counts. Its recognized antigen is unknown. The input lacks base qualities; no much larger clone sits a single base away. Relative to germline, V is 5 bases shorter and J is 0 bases shorter, with 6 bases between their ends. The CDR1 and CDR2 encoded by the germline V gene (reference sequence) are SEHNR and FQNEAQ. There are 13 amino acids in the CDR3, from cysteine to phenylalanine inclusive. Here the CDR3 DNA is all that survives: 39 bases in frame from base 1. The listed sequencing device is Illumina HiSeq 2500. TCR beta libraries were prepared by quantitative 5'-RACE with molecular barcodes. Under the source paper's analysis protocol: Disease-linked TCR variants were identified with a new computational method built on a probabilistic model of VDJ rearrangement. TCRdb trimmed the raw reads at Q25, called clones with MiXCR and kept productive beta chains. Records with the same CDR3 protein are collapsed into one entry carrying the most frequent genes and DNA. For this entry, the V and J calls and clone size follow TCRdb and not the study's own pipeline. This sample is represented by approximately 40,000 distinct CDR3 sequences; about 5.5% of them were singletons. The biggest ten clones account for roughly 12% of the sample.

Sequencing input: blood, either unsorted or a sorted T cell fraction (not recorded which). The sequence links TRBV7-9 to TRBJ2-3, with the D gene not clear enough to name. The sequence was collected from a male donor with ankylosing spondylitis or in good health (not recorded which). The nucleotides read TGTGCCAGCAGCCCCACTAGCACAGATACGCAGTATTTT. It translates to CASSPTSTDTQYF.